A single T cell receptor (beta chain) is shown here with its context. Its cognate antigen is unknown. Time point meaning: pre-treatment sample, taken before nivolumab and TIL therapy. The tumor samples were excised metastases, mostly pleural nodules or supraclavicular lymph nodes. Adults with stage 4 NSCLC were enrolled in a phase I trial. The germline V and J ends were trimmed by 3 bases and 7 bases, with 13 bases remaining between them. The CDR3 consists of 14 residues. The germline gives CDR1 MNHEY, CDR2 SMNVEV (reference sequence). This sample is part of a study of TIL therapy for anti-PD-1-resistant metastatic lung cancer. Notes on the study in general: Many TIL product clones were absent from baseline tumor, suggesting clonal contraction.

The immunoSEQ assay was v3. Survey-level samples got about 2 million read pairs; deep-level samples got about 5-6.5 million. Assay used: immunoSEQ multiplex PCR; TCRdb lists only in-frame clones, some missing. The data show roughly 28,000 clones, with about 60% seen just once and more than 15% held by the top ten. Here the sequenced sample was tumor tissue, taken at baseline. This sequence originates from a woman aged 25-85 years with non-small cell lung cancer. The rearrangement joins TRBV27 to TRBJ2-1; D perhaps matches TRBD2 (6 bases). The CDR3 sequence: CASSFPGLPNEQFF. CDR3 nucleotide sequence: TGTGCCAGCAGTTTTCCGGGACTGCCTAATGAGCAGTTCTTC.